One and the same sample provided the 17 T cell receptor beta chains below, sequenced in a study of cytomegalovirus exposure and HLA in healthy donors. The PCR employed 60 Vbeta primers together with 13 Jbeta primers. Some clones are missing from TCRdb's copy, which holds only in-frame ones; the method was immunoSEQ multiplex PCR. The repertoire holds about 210,000 clones, about four fifths seen once, with roughly a tenth in the top ten. The sequenced sample was PBMCs. The origin of the receptors is a woman between 45 and 60 years old in good health and CMV-seropositive.

CDR3 in amino acids: CASSLNGGEVFEQYF. DNA for the CDR3: TGCGCCAGCAGCTTGAATGGGGGCGAAGTTTTCGAGCAGTACTTC. The chain combines TRBV5-1 with TRBJ2-7; TRBD1 is a possible D gene (6 bases). The V end was cut by 1 base, the J end by 6 bases, with 17 bases between. CDR1 and CDR2 (germline): SGHRS, YFSETQ. The CDR3 loop spans 15 amino acids.

This sequence joins TRBV7-3 and TRBJ1-1, with a tentative D call TRBD1 (5 bases). Germline CDR1 reads SGHTA; CDR2 reads FQGTGA. The V end lost 2 bases, the J end lost 0 bases, and 13 bases lay between the germline ends. The CDR3 totals 16 residues. This CDR3 reads CASSLHQGTVNTEAFF. The CDR3 DNA reads TGTGCCAGCAGCTTACACCAGGGAACGGTGAACACTGAAGCTTTCTTT.

The chain combines TRBV7-3 with TRBJ2-1, with 9 bases fitting TRBD1. CDR3 size: 17 residues. Germline CDR1 reads SGHTA; CDR2 reads FQGTGA. J gave up 4 bases and V 1 base, and 8 bases lay outside the gene matches. The CDR3 bases are TGTGCCAGCAGCTTAAGGTCGGGACAGGGAGTTTACAATGAGCAGTTCTTC. Encoded protein: CASSLRSGQGVYNEQFF.

CDR3 loop: CASSLGGRSGGYTF. CDR3 coding DNA: TGCGCCAGCAGCTTGGGCGGGAGGAGCGGTGGCTACACCTTC. The chain employs TRBV5-1 and TRBJ1-2; no reliable D call. CDR3 size: 14 residues. The V gene lost 0 bases and the J gene lost 7 bases, with 13 bases spanning the gap. Germline loops: CDR1 SGHRS, CDR2 YFSETQ.

V gene TRBV28 combines with J gene TRBJ1-2; 9 bases align to TRBD1. Germline lookup yields CDR1 MDHEN and CDR2 SYDVKM. The CDR3 is 13 amino acids. Unmatched junction bases numbered 3, after V lost 3 bases and J lost 7 bases. CDR3 residues: CASSFVTGGGYTF. Written as DNA, the CDR3 is TGTGCCAGCAGTTTCGTGACAGGGGGTGGCTACACCTTC.

This chain joins TRBV11-3 and TRBJ2-2; D is possibly TRBD2 (7 bases). Per the germline V gene, CDR1 is SGHNT and CDR2 is YENEEA. Trimming pared 5 bases from V and 6 bases from J, leaving 19 bases between. This CDR3 comprises 16 residues. The CDR3 coding sequence is TGTGCCAGCAGCCACCCGAAGGGGGGGGGTCCCGGGGAGCTGTTTTTT. As protein: CASSHPKGGGPGELFF.

The gene calls are TRBV30 and TRBJ1-5; D unclear. Trimming took off 6 bases at V and 0 bases at J, with 15 bases between the two ends. This CDR3 is built from 15 residues. The V gene's germline CDR1 is GTSNPN and CDR2 SVGIG (reference sequence). The CDR3 sequence is CACTRGMNSNQPQHF. CDR3 in DNA: TGTGCCTGTACACGAGGGATGAATAGCAATCAGCCCCAGCATTTT.

The genes are TRBV6-1 and TRBJ2-7; no definite D call. V gave up 1 base and J gave up 3 bases, with 7 bases separating them. The length of the CDR3 is 13 residues. CDR1 and CDR2 (germline): MNHNS, SASEGT. CDR3 DNA sequence: TGTGCCAGCAGTGAAGTACAGAACTACGAGCAGTACTTC. This translates into CASSEVQNYEQYF.

Notes on this clone: At one end, the junction sequence differs from germline, possibly due to a read error. The chain combines TRBV25-1 with TRBJ1-2; unclear D gene. The CDR3 contains 13 residues. Germline-derived CDR1 and CDR2 are MGHDK and SYGVNS. CDR3 coding DNA: TGTGCCAGCAGTGCCACTGTCGAGTCGCGCTACGCCTTC. Translating gives CASSATVESRYAF.

The chain recombines TRBV30 with TRBJ1-6; D may be TRBD1 (5 bases). CDR1 GTSNPN and CDR2 SVGIG come from the germline V gene (reference sequence). V was clipped by 8 bases and J by 18 bases, with 23 bases between them. This CDR3 region has 12 residues. The CDR3 sequence is CATIFPGGGAHF. CDR3 coding DNA: TGTGCCACAATTTTCCCTGGGGGAGGAGCCCACTTT. The entire variable domain, with the rest obtained from reference TRBV30 and TRBJ1-6, is as follows: SQTIHQWPATLVQPVGSPLSLECTVEGTSNPNLYWYRQAAGRGLQLLFYSVGIGQISSEVPQNLSASRPQDRQFILSSKKLLLSDSGFYLCATIFPGGGAHFGNGTRLTVT.

This chain links TRBV28 with TRBJ1-4; TRBD1 matches 8 bases. With V trimmed by 3 bases and J by 7 bases, 10 bases remained unmatched. The CDR3 runs 16 residues. Germline V gene data show CDR1 as MDHEN and CDR2 as SYDVKM. CDR3 in amino acids: CASSLIEQGGLEKLFF. In nucleotides, the CDR3 is TGTGCCAGCAGTTTGATTGAACAGGGGGGGCTTGAAAAACTGTTTTTT.

The chain uses TRBV4-1 and TRBJ1-6; the D is unclear. The germline V gene encodes CDR1 MGHRA and CDR2 YSYEKL. V lost 1 base and J 4 bases, leaving 8 bases between the germline ends. The CDR3 length is 15 residues. The CDR3 protein is CASSQADSYNSPLHF. CDR3 sequence (DNA): TGCGCCAGCAGCCAAGCGGACTCTTATAATTCACCCCTCCACTTT.

This chain joins TRBV28 and TRBJ2-3; D may be TRBD1 (6 bases). V lost 5 bases and J lost 6, with 9 bases in between. Per germline, CDR1 MDHEN and CDR2 SYDVKM. The CDR3 length is 12 residues. The CDR3 spells CASSQDRDTQYF. In nucleotides, the CDR3 is TGTGCCAGCAGTCAAGACAGGGATACGCAGTATTTT.

A remark on this clone: The sample carries other DNA sequences with the same CDR3. The chain combines TRBV18 with TRBJ1-2; D not certain. V shed 2 bases and J shed 1 base, with 5 bases lying between them. Germline CDR1 is KGHSH and CDR2 is LQKENI. The CDR3 is 13 residues long. The CDR3 spells CASSPGSNYGYTF. As DNA, the CDR3 is TGTGCCAGCTCACCAGGCAGTAACTATGGCTACACCTTC. The full variable domain, its missing parts supplied by reference TRBV18 and TRBJ1-2, is NAGVMQNPRHLVRRRGQEARLRCSPMKGHSHVYWYRQLPEEGLKFMVYLQKENIIDESGMPKERFSAEFPKEGPSILRIQQVVRGDSAAYFCASSPGSNYGYTFGSGTRLTVV.

This chain joins TRBV6-5 and TRBJ1-2; a possible D gene is TRBD1 (5 bases). The CDR3 length is 13 residues. Trimming stripped 0 bases from V and 8 bases from J, with 10 bases between. Germline values: CDR1 MNHEY, CDR2 SVGAGI. CDR3 loop: CASSYSAGRGYTF. As DNA, the CDR3 is TGTGCCAGCAGTTACTCGGCAGGGCGGGGCTACACCTTC.

The chain uses TRBV30 and TRBJ1-5; D is uncertain. The CDR3 is 13 amino acids. V lost 3 bases to trimming and J lost 4 bases, with 10 bases between them. Germline V lookup: CDR1 GTSNPN, CDR2 SVGIG (reference sequence). The CDR3 here is CAWSGIRNQPQHF. CDR3 DNA: TGTGCCTGGAGCGGGATCAGGAATCAGCCCCAGCATTTT.

The rearrangement joins TRBV7-2 to TRBJ2-2, with TRBD1 identical over 11 bases. Germline V lookup: CDR1 SGHTA, CDR2 FQGNSA. The length of the CDR3 is 15 residues. J was trimmed by 4 bases and V by 4 bases; bases with no gene match: 2. CDR3 bases: TGTGCCAGCAGCTCGGGACAGGGGGGCACCGGGGAGCTGTTTTTT. It translates to CASSSGQGGTGELFF. The complete variable domain, with remaining parts taken from reference TRBV7-2 and TRBJ2-2, reads GAGVSQSPSNKVTEKGKDVELRCDPISGHTALYWYRQSLGQGLEFLIYFQGNSAPDKSGLPSDRFSAERTGGSVSTLTIQRTQQEDSAVYLCASSSGQGGTGELFFGEGSRLTVL.